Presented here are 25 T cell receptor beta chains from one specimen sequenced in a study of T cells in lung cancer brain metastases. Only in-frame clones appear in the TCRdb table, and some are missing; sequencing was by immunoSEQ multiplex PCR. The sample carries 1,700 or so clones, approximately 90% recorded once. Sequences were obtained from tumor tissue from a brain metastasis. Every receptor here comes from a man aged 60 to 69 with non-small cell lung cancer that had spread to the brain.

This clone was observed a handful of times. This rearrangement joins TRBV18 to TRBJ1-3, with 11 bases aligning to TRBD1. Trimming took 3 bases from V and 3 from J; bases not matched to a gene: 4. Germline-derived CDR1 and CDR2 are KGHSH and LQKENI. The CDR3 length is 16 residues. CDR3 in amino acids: CASSPTGTGGGNTIYF. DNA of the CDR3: TGTGCCAGCTCACCGACCGGGACAGGGGGTGGAAACACCATATATTTT.

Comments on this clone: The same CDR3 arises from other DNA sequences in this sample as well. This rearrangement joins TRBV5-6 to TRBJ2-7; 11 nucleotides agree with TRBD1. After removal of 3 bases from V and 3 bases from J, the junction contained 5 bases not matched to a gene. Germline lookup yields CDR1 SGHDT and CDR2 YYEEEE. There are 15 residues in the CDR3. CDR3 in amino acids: CASSSPGQGDYEQYF. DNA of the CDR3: TGTGCCAGCAGCTCGCCGGGACAGGGGGACTACGAGCAGTACTTC.

The CDR3 nucleotides read TGTGCCAGCACGGGATTTTCCGGGGAGCTGTTTTTT. This translates into CASTGFSGELFF. V and J are TRBV6-6 and TRBJ2-2, with D maybe TRBD2 (5 bases). Deletions cut 7 bases from V and 6 bases from J, with 9 bases between. Germline lookup yields CDR1 MNHNY and CDR2 SVGAGI (reference sequence). The CDR3 contains 12 residues.

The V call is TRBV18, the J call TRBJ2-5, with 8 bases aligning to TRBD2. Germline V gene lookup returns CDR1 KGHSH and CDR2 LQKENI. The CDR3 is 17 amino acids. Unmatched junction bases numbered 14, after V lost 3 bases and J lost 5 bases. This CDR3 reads CASSPPRSSGSEETQYF. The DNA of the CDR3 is TGTGCCAGCTCACCTCCGAGGTCCAGCGGGAGCGAGGAGACCCAGTACTTC. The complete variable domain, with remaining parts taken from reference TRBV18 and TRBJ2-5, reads NAGVMQNPRHLVRRRGQEARLRCSPMKGHSHVYWYRQLPEEGLKFMVYLQKENIIDESGMPKERFSAEFPKEGPSILRIQQVVRGDSAAYFCASSPPRSSGSEETQYFGPGTRLLVL.

CDR3 residues: CASSVGGLTEAFF. Here the CDR3 DNA reads TGCGCCAGCAGCGTTGGGGGGCTCACTGAAGCTTTCTTT. The chain combines TRBV5-1 with TRBJ1-1, with TRBD1 as a possible D gene (6 bases). V lost 4 bases and J 4 bases, leaving 11 bases between the germline ends. From germline, CDR1 is SGHRS and CDR2 YFSETQ. This CDR3 has 13 residues.

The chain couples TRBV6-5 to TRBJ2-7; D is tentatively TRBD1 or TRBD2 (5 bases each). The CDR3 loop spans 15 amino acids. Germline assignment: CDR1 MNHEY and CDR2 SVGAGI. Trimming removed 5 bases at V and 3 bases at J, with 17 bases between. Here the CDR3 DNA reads TGTGCCAGCAGTCTCTCCGGGGCAGGGCACTACGAGCAGTACTTC. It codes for CASSLSGAGHYEQYF.

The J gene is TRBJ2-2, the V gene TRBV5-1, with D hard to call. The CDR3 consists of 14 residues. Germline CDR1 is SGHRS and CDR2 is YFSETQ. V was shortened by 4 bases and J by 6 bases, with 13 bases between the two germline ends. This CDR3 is CASSRLTLAGELFF. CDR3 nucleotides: TGCGCCAGCAGCCGCTTAACCTTGGCCGGGGAGCTGTTTTTT.

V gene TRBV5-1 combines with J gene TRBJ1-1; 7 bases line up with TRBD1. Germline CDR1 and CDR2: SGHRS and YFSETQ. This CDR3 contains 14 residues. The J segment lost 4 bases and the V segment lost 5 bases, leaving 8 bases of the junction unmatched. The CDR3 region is CASRTQGVGTEAFF. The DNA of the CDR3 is TGCGCCAGCAGAACCCAGGGGGTGGGCACTGAAGCTTTCTTT. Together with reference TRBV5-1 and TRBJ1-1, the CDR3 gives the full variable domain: KAGVTQTPRYLIKTRGQQVTLSCSPISGHRSVSWYQQTPGQGLQFLFEYFSETQRNKGNFPGRFSGRQFSNSRSEMNVSTLELGDSALYLCASRTQGVGTEAFFGQGTRLTVV.

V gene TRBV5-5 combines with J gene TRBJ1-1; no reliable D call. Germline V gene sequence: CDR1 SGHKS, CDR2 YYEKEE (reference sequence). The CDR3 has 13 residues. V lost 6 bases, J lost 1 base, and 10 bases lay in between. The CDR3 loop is CASNKRENTEAFF. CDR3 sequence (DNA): TGTGCCAGCAATAAGAGGGAGAACACTGAAGCTTTCTTT.

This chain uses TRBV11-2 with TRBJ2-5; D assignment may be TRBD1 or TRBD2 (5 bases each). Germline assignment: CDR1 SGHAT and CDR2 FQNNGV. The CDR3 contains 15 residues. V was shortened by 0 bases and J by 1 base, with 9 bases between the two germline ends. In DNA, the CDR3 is TGTGCCAGCAGCTTAGATTCGGGGCTCCAAGAGACCCAGTACTTC. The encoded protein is CASSLDSGLQETQYF.

CDR3 loop: CASSPGTGYPSSYEQYF. DNA for the CDR3: TGTGCCAGCAGCCCCGGGACAGGGTACCCCTCCTCCTACGAGCAGTACTTC. V usage is TRBV7-7 and J usage is TRBJ2-7, with 9 bases matching TRBD1. Trimming took 5 bases from V and 0 from J; bases not matched to a gene: 11. Germline CDR1 and CDR2: SSHAT and FNYEAQ (reference sequence). The CDR3 consists of 17 residues. The complete variable domain, with remaining parts taken from reference TRBV7-7 and TRBJ2-7, reads GAGVSQSPRYKVTKRGQDVTLRCDPISSHATLYWYQQALGQGPEFLTYFNYEAQPDKSGLPSDRFSAERPEGSISTLTIQRTEQRDSAMYRCASSPGTGYPSSYEQYFGPGTRLTVT.

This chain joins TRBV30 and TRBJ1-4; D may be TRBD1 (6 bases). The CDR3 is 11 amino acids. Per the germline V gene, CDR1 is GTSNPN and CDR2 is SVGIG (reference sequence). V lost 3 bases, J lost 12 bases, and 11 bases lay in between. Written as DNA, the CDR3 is TGTGCCTGGAGGATACAGGGAGAACTGTTTTTT. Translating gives CAWRIQGELFF.

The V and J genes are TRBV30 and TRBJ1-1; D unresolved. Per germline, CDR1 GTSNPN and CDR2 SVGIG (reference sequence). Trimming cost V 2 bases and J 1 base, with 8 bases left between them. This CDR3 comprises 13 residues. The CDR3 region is CAWSFSSNTEAFF. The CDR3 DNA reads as TGTGCCTGGAGTTTTAGTTCGAACACTGAAGCTTTCTTT.

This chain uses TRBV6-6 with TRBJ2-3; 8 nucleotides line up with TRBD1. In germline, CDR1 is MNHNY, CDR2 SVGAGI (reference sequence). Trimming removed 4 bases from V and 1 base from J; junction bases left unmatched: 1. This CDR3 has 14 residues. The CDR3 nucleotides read TGTGCCAGCAGTTTGGGACAGGGCACAGATACGCAGTATTTT. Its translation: CASSLGQGTDTQYF.

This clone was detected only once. As DNA, the CDR3 is TGTGCCAGCAGTGAAGTTACAGTAAATTCACCCCTCCACTTT. It codes for CASSEVTVNSPLHF. The chain joins TRBV6-1 to TRBJ1-6, with no clear D. The CDR3 contains 14 residues. V was clipped by 1 base and J by 7 bases, with 8 bases between them. The germline V gene encodes CDR1 MNHNS and CDR2 SASEGT.

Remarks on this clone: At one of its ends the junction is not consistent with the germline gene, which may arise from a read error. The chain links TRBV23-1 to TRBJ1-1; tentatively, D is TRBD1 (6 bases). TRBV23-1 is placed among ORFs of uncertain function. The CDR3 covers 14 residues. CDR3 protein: CTSPRQEAITEAFF. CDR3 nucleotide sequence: TGCACCAGTCCCAGACAGGAGGCTATCACTGAAGCTTTCTTT.

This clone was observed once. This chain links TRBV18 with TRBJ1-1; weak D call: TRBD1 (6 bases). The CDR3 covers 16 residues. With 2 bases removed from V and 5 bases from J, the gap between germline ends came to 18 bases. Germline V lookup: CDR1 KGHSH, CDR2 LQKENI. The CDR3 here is CASSPGGGGTATEAFF. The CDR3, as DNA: TGTGCCAGCTCACCAGGGGGCGGGGGCACAGCTACTGAAGCTTTCTTT. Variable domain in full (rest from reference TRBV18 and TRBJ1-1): NAGVMQNPRHLVRRRGQEARLRCSPMKGHSHVYWYRQLPEEGLKFMVYLQKENIIDESGMPKERFSAEFPKEGPSILRIQQVVRGDSAAYFCASSPGGGGTATEAFFGQGTRLTVV.

CDR3 sequence: CASSLLAGGPDTQYF. CDR3 nucleotide sequence: TGTGCCAGCAGCCTACTAGCGGGAGGGCCGGATACGCAGTATTTT. This chain connects TRBV6-4 to TRBJ2-3; the match to TRBD2 covers 13 bases. Germline CDR1 MRHNA, CDR2 SNTAGT. The junction had 6 bases not matched to a gene; V was cut back by 6 bases and J by 6 bases. The length of the CDR3 is 15 residues.

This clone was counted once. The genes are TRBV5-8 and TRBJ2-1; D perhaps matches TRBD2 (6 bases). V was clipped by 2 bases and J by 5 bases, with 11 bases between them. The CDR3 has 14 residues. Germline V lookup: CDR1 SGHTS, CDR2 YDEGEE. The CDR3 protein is CASSFGGSHNEQFF. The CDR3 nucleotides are TGTGCCAGCAGCTTTGGGGGGAGTCACAATGAGCAGTTCTTC.

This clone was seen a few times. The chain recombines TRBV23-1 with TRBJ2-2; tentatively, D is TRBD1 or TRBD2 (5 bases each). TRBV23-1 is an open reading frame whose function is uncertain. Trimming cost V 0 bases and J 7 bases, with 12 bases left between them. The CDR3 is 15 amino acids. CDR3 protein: CASSQSHGADGELFF. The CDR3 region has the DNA TGCGCCAGCAGTCAATCGCACGGGGCGGACGGGGAGCTGTTTTTT.

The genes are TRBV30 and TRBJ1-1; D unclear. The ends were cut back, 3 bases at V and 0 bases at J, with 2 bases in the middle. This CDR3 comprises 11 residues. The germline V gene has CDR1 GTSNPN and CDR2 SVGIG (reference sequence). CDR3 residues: CAWRMNTEAFF. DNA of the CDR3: TGTGCCTGGAGAATGAACACTGAAGCTTTCTTT.

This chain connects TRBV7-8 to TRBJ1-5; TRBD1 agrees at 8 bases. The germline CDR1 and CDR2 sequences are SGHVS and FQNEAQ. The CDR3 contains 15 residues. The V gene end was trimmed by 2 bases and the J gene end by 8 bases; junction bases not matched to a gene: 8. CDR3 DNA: TGTGCCAGCAGCTTACGTCAGGGGGCGGGGGAGCCCCAGCATTTT. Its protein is CASSLRQGAGEPQHF.

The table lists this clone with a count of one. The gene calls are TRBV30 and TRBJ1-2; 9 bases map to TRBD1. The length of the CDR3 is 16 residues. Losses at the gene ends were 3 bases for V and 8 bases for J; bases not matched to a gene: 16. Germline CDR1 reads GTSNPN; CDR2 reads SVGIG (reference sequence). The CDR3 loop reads CAWSTGQGVRWYGYTF. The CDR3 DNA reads TGTGCCTGGAGCACGGGACAGGGTGTGAGATGGTACGGCTACACCTTC.

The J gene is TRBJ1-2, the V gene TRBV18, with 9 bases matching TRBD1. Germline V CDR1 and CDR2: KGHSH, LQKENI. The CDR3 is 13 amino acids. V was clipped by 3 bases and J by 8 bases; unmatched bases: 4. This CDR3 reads CASSPGTGSGYTF. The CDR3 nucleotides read TGTGCCAGCTCACCGGGGACAGGGTCGGGCTACACCTTC.

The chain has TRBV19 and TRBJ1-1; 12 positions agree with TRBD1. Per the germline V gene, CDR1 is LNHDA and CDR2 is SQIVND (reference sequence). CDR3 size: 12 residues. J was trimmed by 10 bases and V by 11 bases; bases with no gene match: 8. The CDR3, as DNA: TGTGCCGCCGGGGGGGACAGGGGGCGAGCTTTCTTT. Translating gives CAAGGDRGRAFF. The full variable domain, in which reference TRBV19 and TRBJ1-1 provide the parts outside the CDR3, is DGGITQSPKYLFRKEGQNVTLSCEQNLNHDAMYWYRQDPGQGLRLIYYSQIVNDFQKGDIAEGYSVSREKKESFPLTVTSAQKNPTAFYLCAAGGDRGRAFFGQGTRLTVV.